This T cell receptor (beta chain) was identified during a study of T-cell reconstitution after alpha-beta-depleted transplantation in children. Unique molecular identifiers featured in how the TCRbeta library was prepared. TCRdb reprocessed the PCR reads via MiXCR and lists one record per CDR3 protein. The sample has about 980,000 distinct CDR3 sequences, around 30% seen once. The CDR3 contains 15 residues. Germline CDR1 is KGHSH and CDR2 is LQKENI. With V trimmed by 5 bases and J by 1 base, 7 bases remained unmatched. The sequence derives from a boy under two years old who had a stem cell transplant for SCID, so the T cells may come from the graft donor. J is TRBJ1-1 and V is TRBV18; 7 bases are a match to TRBD1. The material was PBMCs, mostly from graft donor cells, obtained 360 days after TCRalphabeta/CD19-depleted stem cell transplant. Here the CDR3 DNA reads TGTGCCAGCTCAAAACAGGGGCTGGGGAACACTGAAGCTTTCTTT. Translated: CASSKQGLGNTEAFF.